This T cell receptor beta chain was identified during a study of T-cell reconstitution after alpha-beta-depleted transplantation in children. Whole-study findings and limits: Surviving recipient T cells and thymic progenitors underlay high day-60 TCRbeta diversity in some patients. T-cell counts and diversity at one year following transplant were attributed mainly to newly produced T cells.

About this clonotype: The antigen is undetermined.

It was with unique molecular identifiers that the TCRbeta library was prepared. TCRdb re-called the PCR reads with MiXCR, one entry per CDR3 protein. The table lists fewer than 750,000 distinct CDR3 sequences, under 30% of them singletons. This specimen consisted of PBMCs, mostly from graft donor cells, obtained 360 days after TCRalphabeta/CD19-depleted stem cell transplant. This TCR came from a boy under three years old who had a stem cell transplant for acute myeloid leukemia, so the T cells may come from the graft donor.

The CDR3 sequence is CASSFGGTGDYEQYF. The CDR3 DNA follows: TGTGCCAGCAGTTTCGGTGGGACAGGGGACTACGAGCAGTACTTC. J is TRBJ2-7 and V is TRBV12-3 or TRBV12-4; 10 bases map to TRBD1. The CDR3 is made up of 15 amino acids. After removal of 3 bases from V and 3 bases from J, the junction contained 5 bases not matched to a gene.